This TCR beta chain was sequenced for a study of cytomegalovirus exposure and HLA in healthy donors. PCR amplification relied on 60 Vbeta primers (plus 13 Jbeta primers). The method was immunoSEQ multiplex PCR; TCRdb's version includes in-frame clones alone and lacks a portion of them. Here the sample spans about 160,000 clones, about 60% being singletons. Germline V gene data show CDR1 as MNHEY and CDR2 as SVGAGI. This CDR3 region has 15 residues. The V and J ends lost 3 bases and 8 bases respectively, with 19 bases between them. This clone was recorded a few times. The clonotype was recovered from a woman aged 55-70 years in good health and CMV-seropositive. V is TRBV6-5 and J is TRBJ1-2, with unresolved D. Sequencing input: PBMCs. The CDR3 coding sequence is TGTGCCAGCAGTTATCTGACCGGGTCCCTAGGAGGCTACACCTTC. It encodes CASSYLTGSLGGYTF.